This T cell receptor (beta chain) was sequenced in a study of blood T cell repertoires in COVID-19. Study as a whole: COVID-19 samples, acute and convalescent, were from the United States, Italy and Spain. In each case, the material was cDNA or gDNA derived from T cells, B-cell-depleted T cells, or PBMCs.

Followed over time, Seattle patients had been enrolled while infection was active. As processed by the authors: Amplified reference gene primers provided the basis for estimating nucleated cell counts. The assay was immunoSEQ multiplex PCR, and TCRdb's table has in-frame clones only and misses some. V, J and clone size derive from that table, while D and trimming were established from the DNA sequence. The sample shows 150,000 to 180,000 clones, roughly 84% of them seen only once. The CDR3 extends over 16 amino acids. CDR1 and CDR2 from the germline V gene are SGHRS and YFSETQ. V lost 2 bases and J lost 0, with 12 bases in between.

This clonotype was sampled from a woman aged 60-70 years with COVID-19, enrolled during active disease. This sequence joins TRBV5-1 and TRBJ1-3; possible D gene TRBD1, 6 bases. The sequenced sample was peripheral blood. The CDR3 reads CASSLPGQSSGNTIYF. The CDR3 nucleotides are TGCGCCAGCAGCTTACCCGGACAGAGCTCTGGAAACACCATATATTTT.